This T cell receptor beta chain was recovered during a study of shared clonotypes between healthy human individuals. The authors ran unsorted PBMC replicate PCRs on 300 ng DNA, 32,000 or so T cell genomes. The repertoire was sequenced with immunoSEQ multiplex PCR; TCRdb's copy has only in-frame clones and lacks some. The repertoire holds hundreds of thousands of clones, with roughly four fifths as singletons. Comments on this clone: This could be a read error, since a much larger clone is one nucleotide away. Other DNA sequences within the sample encode an identical CDR3.

There are 14 residues in the CDR3. Looked up from germline, CDR1 is GTSNPN and CDR2 is SVGIG (reference sequence). V was trimmed by 0 bases and J by 8 bases, leaving 16 bases between them. The receptor was isolated from a woman aged 40 to 55 in good health. Some clones in this sample may be carry-over from other donors' samples. The sample comprised PBMCs. The rearrangement joins TRBV30 to TRBJ1-1; no clear D. CDR3 in amino acids: CAWSVGIEGTEAFF. CDR3 sequence (DNA): TGTGCCTGGAGTGTTGGAATAGAAGGCACCGAAGCTTTCTTT.